This TCR beta chain comes out of a study of T cell repertoires in cytomegalovirus infection. Overall study: It can be stated that public TCR beta signatures indicated CMV infection as well as a matching HLA type.

The CDR3 is made up of 15 amino acids. Per the germline V gene, CDR1 is SGHVS and CDR2 is FNYEAQ. V was clipped by 5 bases and J by 2 bases, with 15 bases between them. Study-wide points: Ex vivo responses were dominated by HLA-C-restricted CMV-specific TCR beta clonotypes. CMV carriers with the relevant HLA were identified by cumulative public TCR beta family frequency.

MiXCR, run by TCRdb on the reads, gives a single entry per CDR3 protein. The sample includes some 220,000 distinct CDR3 sequences, about 12% seen only once; the top ten take roughly 1.7%. This clonotype has a count of ten or more. Its specificity is not known. J is TRBJ1-2 and V is TRBV7-6, with D possibly matching TRBD1 (6 bases). The clonotype was recovered from a human donor in good health (CMV status not recorded). Some clones in this sample may be carry-over from other donors' samples. Sequencing was performed on PBMCs. The DNA for the CDR3 is TGTGCCAGCAGCCCCGGGAGGGGGGGGAACTATGGCTACACCTTC. Translating gives CASSPGRGGNYGYTF.